This entry is about one T cell receptor (beta chain). Its antigen remains unidentified. Base qualities were left out, and no much larger clone turns up one base away. The data originate from a study of OX40 agonist ivuxolimab in advanced cancers. Concerning the study at large: Ivuxolimab was an agonistic, fully human IgG2 monoclonal antibody directed against OX40 (CD134), a costimulatory receptor. Partial responses were achieved by three dose-escalation patients, of whom one had hepatocellular carcinoma and two had cutaneous melanoma. The monotherapy dose-escalation portion (N of about 50 patients) of the phase I ivuxolimab trial is reported in the paper. Intravenous ivuxolimab was administered to patients every 2 weeks at six dose levels: 0.01, 0.1, 0.3, 1.5, 3 and 10 mg/kg. Patients were allowed to have had prior anti-PD-1, anti-PD-L1 or anti-CTLA-4 therapy, and around two fifths of the dose-escalation patients had been treated with checkpoint inhibitors. Among the roughly 52 dose-escalation patients, about 19 had hepatocellular carcinoma, 15 or so melanoma, 9 renal cell carcinoma and 9 head and neck cancer. Peripheral TCRbeta sequencing was intended to test whether TCR sequence diversity was altered and clonal T-cell expansion was caused by ivuxolimab. In the dose-escalation cohort, about four fifths of patients were male, and the mean age was around 65 years with a range of roughly 23 to 79.

To sequence the TCRbeta CDR3 region, genomic DNA was isolated from the sorted cells. The immunoSEQ Assay was used for sequencing of TCRbeta CDR3 regions. This is the immuneACCESS table as TCRdb keeps it, with only in-frame sequences that have V and J called. A part of the clones is gone; compared with another copy, unresolved V genes explain less than half, and the rest is unexplained. For this sample there are about 64,000 clones; 80% to 85% appear just once. The ten largest make up 5% of the sample. The germline V gene (reference sequence) sets CDR1 to LNHNV and CDR2 to YYDKDF. The V and J ends are trimmed by 0 bases and 8 bases, leaving 13 bases between them. The CDR3 contains 14 residues, cysteine and phenylalanine counted. Just CDR3 DNA is preserved here, 42 bases in frame from base 1. Patients with a history of autoimmune disease or receiving systemic immunosuppression were excluded from the trial. Peripheral blood for TCR sequencing was drawn from every dose cohort at baseline, at cycle 4 day 1 and at cycle 7 day 1. Samples were obtained from an open-label, multicenter, first-in-human phase I dose-escalation trial of ivuxolimab. Adults with locally advanced or metastatic head and neck squamous cell, hepatocellular, melanoma or renal cell carcinoma were enrolled in the trial. Before TCR sequencing, CD4+ and CD8+ T cells were separately sorted from peripheral blood.

The paper's findings and limits, for the study overall: At doses of 0.1 to 3.0 mg/kg, clonal expansion of both CD4+ and CD8+ blood T cells was observed from baseline to week 6. On average, CD8+ T cells showed more expanded clones than CD4+ T cells after ivuxolimab. In the 0.1-3.0 mg/kg groups, partial responders had among the lowest normalized peripheral clonal expansion, particularly in CD8+ T cells. The antigen specificity of the peripheral T cells that underwent clonal expansion was not determined. Low levels of normalized T-cell clonal expansion were also shown by some nonresponding patients.

The rearrangement combines TRBV15 with TRBJ1-2; the D segment cannot be called with confidence. Sequenced here: CD4+ or CD8+ T cells sorted from blood, sampled in a trial of the OX40 agonist ivuxolimab. This receptor was identified in an adult with an advanced solid tumor such as melanoma, head and neck, liver or kidney cancer. The CDR3 corresponds to CATSRDIASQGYTF. The DNA sequence is given as TGTGCCACCAGCAGAGATATTGCGAGTCAGGGCTACACCTTC.